The 27 T cell receptor beta chains below all came from one sample that was sequenced in a study of T cell responses to AZD1222 COVID-19 vaccine. Using immunoSEQ multiplex PCR, the repertoire was profiled, and TCRdb retains in-frame clones only, with some absent. The repertoire includes under 200,000 clones, about 90% of them detected once, and about 1.9% sits in the top ten. The starting material was peripheral blood, obtained on day 0 of AZD1222 vaccination. The receptor source for this set is an adult in good health.

The V gene is TRBV28, the J gene TRBJ1-3; D call uncertain. Trimming removed 3 bases from V and 0 bases from J, with 6 bases in between. This CDR3 region has 14 residues. CDR1 and CDR2 (germline): MDHEN, SYDVKM. The CDR3 sequence is CASSLWISGNTIYF. The CDR3 DNA reads TGTGCCAGCAGTTTGTGGATCTCTGGAAACACCATATATTTT.

The chain carries TRBV7-8 and TRBJ1-3, with unresolved D. V was clipped by 2 bases and J by 0 bases, with 8 bases between them. Germline values: CDR1 SGHVS, CDR2 FQNEAQ. The CDR3 has 15 residues. CDR3 loop: CASSLSGSSGNTIYF. The CDR3 region has the DNA TGTGCCAGCAGCTTATCGGGGAGCTCTGGAAACACCATATATTTT. The variable domain in full, completed from reference TRBV7-8 and TRBJ1-3, reads GAGVSQSPRYKVAKRGQDVALRCDPISGHVSLFWYQQALGQGPEFLTYFQNEAQLDKSGLPSDRFFAERPEGSVSTLKIQRTQQEDSAVYLCASSLSGSSGNTIYFGEGSWLTVV.

This sequence joins TRBV6-5 and TRBJ1-5; 8 positions match TRBD1. CDR1 and CDR2 from the germline V gene are MNHEY and SVGAGI. The trim removed 6 bases at V and 6 bases at J, leaving 10 bases unmatched. The CDR3 sequence is 15 residues long. The CDR3 nucleotides are TGTGCCAGCAGCTGGGACAGGAAGGGAGGTCAGCCCCAGCATTTT. This codes for CASSWDRKGGQPQHF.

The V gene is TRBV7-8, the J gene TRBJ1-1; D gene unclear. Per germline, CDR1 SGHVS and CDR2 FQNEAQ. The CDR3 consists of 15 residues. Trimming removed 4 bases at V and 1 base at J, with 13 bases between. CDR3 nucleotides: TGTGCCAGCAGCTCCACCGGGAAGGGGAACACTGAAGCTTTCTTT. This translates into CASSSTGKGNTEAFF.

V and J are TRBV30 and TRBJ1-2; D gene unclear. Per the germline V gene, CDR1 is GTSNPN and CDR2 is SVGIG (reference sequence). The CDR3 extends over 13 amino acids. With 4 bases removed from V and 3 bases from J, the gap between germline ends came to 12 bases. The CDR3 region has the DNA TGTGCCTGGAACAGCGGGAGGGACTATGGCTACACCTTC. Protein sequence: CAWNSGRDYGYTF.

The V and J genes are TRBV6-5 and TRBJ2-1; a possible D gene is TRBD1 (6 bases). This CDR3 contains 14 residues. Germline CDR1 is MNHEY and CDR2 is SVGAGI. V lost 6 bases and J lost 6, with 15 bases in between. In DNA, the CDR3 is TGTGCCAGCAGCTTGGATGGACAGTTCAATGAGCAGTTCTTC. It is translated as CASSLDGQFNEQFF.

This clone occurred a few times. The V call is TRBV3-1 (or the pseudogene TRBV3-2), the J call TRBJ2-5, with 8 positions matching TRBD1. The CDR3 is 14 amino acids. J gave up 0 bases and V 4 bases, and 1 base lay outside the gene matches. The germline CDR1 and CDR2 sequences are LGHDT and YNNKEL (reference sequence). The CDR3 DNA follows: TGTGCCAGCAGCCTGGACAGGGACCAAGAGACCCAGTACTTC. It encodes CASSLDRDQETQYF.

The V call is TRBV6-6, the J call TRBJ2-7; 9 nucleotides match TRBD1. CDR3 length: 15 residues. V dropped 6 bases and J dropped 5; count of bases not matched to a gene: 11. Germline V lookup: CDR1 MNHNY, CDR2 SVGAGI (reference sequence). In DNA form, the CDR3 reads TGTGCCAGCAGATTAAGTCCGGGACAGGGTCACGAGCAGTACTTC. As protein: CASRLSPGQGHEQYF.

The chain recombines TRBV6-5 with TRBJ1-1; D is perhaps TRBD1 (5 bases). The CDR3 is 11 amino acids. Germline values: CDR1 MNHEY, CDR2 SVGAGI. Trimming removed 2 bases from V and 11 bases from J, with 9 bases in between. The CDR3 DNA reads as TGTGCCAGCAGTTACCGACAGTCTGCTTTCTTT. It is translated as CASSYRQSAFF.

This clone came up a few times. V gene TRBV4-3 combines with J gene TRBJ2-4; D gene ambiguous. V lost 2 bases to trimming and J lost 1 base, with 6 bases between them. Per the germline V gene, CDR1 is LGHNA and CDR2 is YSLEER. CDR3 length: 14 residues. Here the CDR3 reads CASSQTRAKNIQYF. Here the CDR3 DNA reads TGCGCCAGCAGCCAAACCAGGGCCAAAAACATTCAGTACTTC.

The V and J genes are TRBV3-1 (or the pseudogene TRBV3-2) and TRBJ2-1, with D possibly TRBD2 on 5 matching bases. V shed 4 bases and J shed 7 bases, with 17 bases lying between them. The CDR3 runs to 15 residues. Germline CDR1 and CDR2: LGHDT and YNNKEL (reference sequence). CDR3 residues: CASSPRGPDSNEQFF. As DNA, the CDR3 is TGTGCCAGCAGCCCCCGCGGGCCCGATTCGAATGAGCAGTTCTTC.

The rearrangement joins TRBV4-3 to TRBJ1-5; D may be TRBD1 (6 bases). Germline CDR1 is LGHNA and CDR2 is YSLEER. The ends were cut back, 2 bases at V and 9 bases at J, with 17 bases in the middle. The CDR3 spans 15 residues. The CDR3 sequence: CASSQRSAGDGPQHF. The CDR3 coding sequence is TGCGCCAGCAGCCAAAGATCGGCAGGGGATGGGCCCCAGCATTTT.

The rearrangement joins TRBV4-1 to TRBJ2-7; D might be TRBD2 (5 bases). Germline CDR1 MGHRA, CDR2 YSYEKL. The CDR3 consists of 14 residues. V gave up 3 bases and J gave up 5 bases, with 14 bases separating them. CDR3 sequence (DNA): TGCGCCAGCAGCCATACCGGAGGACTGGACGAGCAGTACTTC. It yields the protein CASSHTGGLDEQYF.

This clone was recorded once. The chain combines TRBV2 with TRBJ2-7; no firm D call. From germline, CDR1 is SNHLY and CDR2 FYNNEI. This CDR3 is built from 16 residues. Trimming shortened V by 3 bases and J by 0 bases, and 15 bases separated the two germline ends. CDR3 amino acids: CASSDAAGWSSYEQYF. CDR3 nucleotides: TGTGCCAGCAGTGACGCGGCAGGTTGGAGCTCCTACGAGCAGTACTTC.

DNA for the CDR3: TGTGCCAGCAGTTACTCGACCAGGGAAAGAAACACCATATATTTT. Encoded protein: CASSYSTRERNTIYF. This chain uses TRBV6-6 with TRBJ1-3; maybe TRBD1 (5 bases). The CDR3 contains 15 residues. V lost 0 bases and J 5 bases, leaving 11 bases between the germline ends. Germline V gene sequence: CDR1 MNHNY, CDR2 SVGAGI (reference sequence).

This chain uses TRBV5-4 with TRBJ1-2; D not certain. CDR3 length: 14 amino acids. CDR1 is SGHNT and CDR2 is YYREEE in the germline V gene (reference sequence). The germline V and J ends were trimmed by 0 bases and 4 bases, with 10 bases remaining between them. CDR3 sequence: CASSLAGGTYGYTF. The CDR3 bases are TGTGCCAGCAGCTTGGCCGGCGGAACCTATGGCTACACCTTC.

The chain is built from TRBV12-3 or TRBV12-4 and TRBJ1-1; the D is unclear. V gave up 5 bases and J gave up 7 bases, with 8 bases separating them. The length of the CDR3 is 11 residues. This CDR3 is CASSLGFEAFF. As DNA, the CDR3 is TGTGCCAGCAGTCTAGGATTTGAAGCTTTCTTT.

This chain joins TRBV2 and TRBJ1-2; possible D gene TRBD1, 5 bases. V lost 6 bases to trimming and J lost 0 bases, with 11 bases between them. The CDR3 runs 14 residues. Per germline, CDR1 SNHLY and CDR2 FYNNEI. As DNA, the CDR3 is TGTGCCAGCAGACAGGACACGGCTAACTATGGCTACACCTTC. This sequence encodes CASRQDTANYGYTF.

The chain is built from TRBV12-3 or TRBV12-4 and TRBJ1-1, with D perhaps TRBD1 (5 bases). Trimming removed 7 bases from V and 1 base from J, with 7 bases in between. The CDR3 spans 12 residues. The CDR3 nucleotides are TGTGCCAGCATGGGGCAGAACACTGAAGCTTTCTTT. The encoded protein is CASMGQNTEAFF.

V and J are TRBV6-2 or TRBV6-3 and TRBJ1-5, with 9 bases identical to TRBD1. Trimming took 6 bases from V and 0 from J; bases not matched to a gene: 9. CDR1 and CDR2 from the germline V gene are MNHEY and SVGEGT. This CDR3 spans 17 amino acids. CDR3 DNA sequence: TGTGCCAGCAGCCCACTGGACAGGGGATATAGCAATCAGCCCCAGCATTTT. Encoded protein: CASSPLDRGYSNQPQHF.

The chain combines TRBV12-3 or TRBV12-4 with TRBJ2-7; 7 nucleotides match TRBD1. V was pared by 8 bases and J by 4 bases, with 8 bases of the junction left unmatched. There are 13 residues in the CDR3. The CDR3 coding sequence is TGTGCCAGCGGGCAGGGGGTTAGTTACGAGCAGTACTTC. This gives the protein CASGQGVSYEQYF.

The genes are TRBV7-2 and TRBJ1-3; weak D call: TRBD1 (5 bases). The CDR3 sequence is 16 residues long. Germline assignment: CDR1 SGHTA and CDR2 FQGNSA. With 2 bases removed from V and 0 bases from J, the gap between germline ends came to 11 bases. In DNA form, the CDR3 reads TGTGCCAGCAGCTTATATCAGGGTATCTCTGGAAACACCATATATTTT. It yields the protein CASSLYQGISGNTIYF. Full variable domain (rest looked up from reference TRBV7-2 and TRBJ1-3): GAGVSQSPSNKVTEKGKDVELRCDPISGHTALYWYRQSLGQGLEFLIYFQGNSAPDKSGLPSDRFSAERTGGSVSTLTIQRTQQEDSAVYLCASSLYQGISGNTIYFGEGSWLTVV.

CDR3 in DNA: TGTGCCAGCAGCACCGGACAGGGGGCGGCGTTTGGGGGCTACACCTTC. It specifies CASSTGQGAAFGGYTF. The genes are TRBV7-2 and TRBJ1-2, with 11 bases that match TRBD1. This CDR3 comprises 16 residues. CDR1 and CDR2 from the germline V gene are SGHTA and FQGNSA. Trimming took 5 bases from V and 8 from J; bases not matched to a gene: 13.

This chain joins TRBV30 and TRBJ1-2, with TRBD1 as a possible D gene (5 bases). The germline gives CDR1 GTSNPN, CDR2 SVGIG (reference sequence). The CDR3 has 14 amino acids. Trimming stripped 4 bases from V and 6 bases from J, with 18 bases between. CDR3 residues: CAWTGTGAEDGYTF. CDR3 in DNA: TGTGCCTGGACAGGAACCGGGGCGGAGGATGGCTACACCTTC.

This chain uses TRBV19 with TRBJ1-5; the D gene is possibly TRBD1 (6 bases). CDR3 length equals 16 residues. V lost 7 bases and J lost 1, with 17 bases in between. Germline V lookup: CDR1 LNHDA, CDR2 SQIVND (reference sequence). The CDR3 DNA is TGTGCCAGTATTGAGGGGGATTGGGCAAGCAATCAGCCCCAGCATTTT. It translates to CASIEGDWASNQPQHF.

The chain combines TRBV11-2 with TRBJ2-7, with a weak D call TRBD2 (5 bases). CDR3 size: 14 residues. Trimming took 8 bases from V and 4 from J, leaving 18 bases between them. Germline assignment: CDR1 SGHAT and CDR2 FQNNGV. The CDR3 sequence: CASGSLLRAYEQYF. The CDR3 DNA reads TGTGCCAGCGGTTCCTTACTGCGGGCTTACGAGCAGTACTTC.

V and J are TRBV3-1 (or the pseudogene TRBV3-2) and TRBJ1-6; TRBD1 might be the D (6 bases). The V gene lost 4 bases and the J gene lost 6 bases, with 10 bases spanning the gap. Germline assignment: CDR1 LGHDT and CDR2 YNNKEL (reference sequence). CDR3 length: 14 residues. The CDR3 reads CASSLGDTNSPLHF. The CDR3 nucleotides read TGTGCCAGCAGCCTTGGGGACACTAATTCACCCCTCCACTTT.